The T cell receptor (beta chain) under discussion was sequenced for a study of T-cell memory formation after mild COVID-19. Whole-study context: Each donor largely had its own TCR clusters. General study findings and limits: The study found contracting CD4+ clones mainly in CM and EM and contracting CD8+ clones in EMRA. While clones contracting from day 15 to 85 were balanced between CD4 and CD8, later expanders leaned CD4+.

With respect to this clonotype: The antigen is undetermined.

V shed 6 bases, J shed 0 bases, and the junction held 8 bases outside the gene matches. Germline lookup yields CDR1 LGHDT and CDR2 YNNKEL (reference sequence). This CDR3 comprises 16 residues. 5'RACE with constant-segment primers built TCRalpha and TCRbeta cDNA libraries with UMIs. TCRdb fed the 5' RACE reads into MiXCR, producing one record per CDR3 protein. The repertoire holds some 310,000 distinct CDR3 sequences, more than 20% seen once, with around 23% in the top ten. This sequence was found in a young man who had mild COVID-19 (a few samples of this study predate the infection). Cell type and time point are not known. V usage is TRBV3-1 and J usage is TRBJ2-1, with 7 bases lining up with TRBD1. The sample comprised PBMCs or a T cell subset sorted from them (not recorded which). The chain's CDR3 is CASRKRGHSSYNEQFF. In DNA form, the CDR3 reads TGTGCCAGCAGAAAAAGGGGGCACAGCTCCTACAATGAGCAGTTCTTC.